A selection of T cell receptor beta chains follows, all from one sample in a study of naive CD8 T cells in extremely preterm neonates. Produced via immunoSEQ multiplex PCR; TCRdb's table is partial and in-frame only. Seen here are roughly 6,500 clones, under 99% observed once, and the top ten hold more than 0.4%. The sequenced sample consisted of naive CD8+ T cells from cord blood. These receptors all come from a newborn in good health. The CDR3 runs from the conserved cysteine through the conserved F or W. The order of the fields is V gene, D gene, J gene, clone size, CDR3 protein, CDR3 DNA. D genes are given only for firm matches. Clone size is given for some rows only: seen once, a few or many times, or a class if the clone is expanded.

TRBV7-9	.	TRBJ2-7	once	CASSASPRDYEQYF	TGTGCCAGCAGCGCGAGCCCCCGGGACTACGAGCAGTACTTC
TRBV19	TRBD2	TRBJ2-1	.	CASSPQTSGIYNEQFF	TGTGCCAGTAGTCCCCAAACTAGCGGCATCTACAATGAGCAGTTCTTC
TRBV5-4	TRBD1	TRBJ1-2	.	CASSWTGLNYGYTF	TGTGCCAGCAGCTGGACAGGTCTGAACTATGGCTACACCTTC
TRBV2	.	TRBJ2-5	.	CASSGLQGRETQYF	TGTGCCAGCAGTGGATTACAGGGCAGAGAGACCCAGTACTTC
TRBV7-2	.	TRBJ2-3	once	CASSLLSGSTDTQYF	TGTGCCAGCAGCCTACTTAGCGGTAGCACAGATACGCAGTATTTT
TRBV29-1	.	TRBJ1-2	.	CSVLGRGRDGYTF	TGCAGCGTTCTCGGCAGGGGCAGGGATGGCTACACCTTC
TRBV6-5	TRBD2	TRBJ2-2	.	CASLGLAENTGELFF	TGTGCCAGCTTGGGACTAGCCGAGAACACCGGGGAGCTGTTTTTT
TRBV5-6	.	TRBJ1-2	.	CASSLVEGRAYGYGYTF	TGTGCCAGCAGCTTGGTGGAGGGCAGGGCTTATGGTTATGGCTACACCTTC
TRBV6-1	TRBD1	TRBJ1-2	.	CASKDRGTYGYTF	TGTGCCAGCAAAGACAGGGGGACATATGGCTACACCTTC
TRBV30	.	TRBJ1-1	.	CAWSGLAGYTEAFF	TGTGCCTGGAGTGGACTTGCGGGGTACACTGAAGCTTTCTTT
TRBV7-9	.	TRBJ2-7	.	CASSQGTRSGEQYF	TGTGCCAGCAGCCAGGGGACCAGATCCGGCGAGCAGTACTTC
TRBV7-2	.	TRBJ2-2	.	CASSLSYTGELFF	TGTGCCAGCAGCTTATCATACACCGGGGAGCTGTTTTTT
TRBV2	.	TRBJ1-2	.	CASSEASYGYTF	TGTGCCAGCAGTGAAGCGAGCTATGGCTACACCTTC
TRBV7-9	.	TRBJ2-5	.	CASSLRRVEETQYF	TGTGCCAGCAGCTTACGGCGGGTCGAAGAGACCCAGTACTTC
TRBV30	TRBD2	TRBJ2-5	.	CAWKGLEETQYF	TGTGCCTGGAAGGGACTAGAAGAGACCCAGTACTTC
TRBV28	.	TRBJ1-2	.	CASSSPEGDYGYTF	TGTGCCAGCAGTTCCCCCGAGGGGGACTATGGCTACACCTTC
TRBV4-1	TRBD1	TRBJ2-7	.	CASSQDSAGGPYEQYF	TGCGCCAGCAGCCAAGATAGCGCAGGGGGCCCGTACGAGCAGTACTTC
TRBV2	TRBD2	TRBJ2-7	once	CASSSGLAGDYEQYF	TGTGCCAGCAGCTCCGGACTAGCGGGAGACTACGAGCAGTACTTC
TRBV2	.	TRBJ1-3	.	CASSPPGAGNTIYF	TGTGCCAGCAGCCCCCCAGGGGCTGGAAACACCATATATTTT
TRBV6-1	.	TRBJ2-7	.	CASNVRGSYEQYF	TGTGCCAGCAACGTTCGGGGTTCCTACGAGCAGTACTTC
TRBV7-8	TRBD1	TRBJ2-1	.	CASSRPTGVGIGVNEQFF	TGTGCCAGCAGCCGCCCGACAGGGGTTGGGATCGGGGTCAATGAGCAGTTCTTC
TRBV2	TRBD2	TRBJ2-7	.	CASSESGTSGIHEQYF	TGTGCCAGCAGTGAAAGTGGGACTAGCGGTATTCACGAGCAGTACTTC
TRBV11-3	.	TRBJ2-3	.	CASSLGATSTDTQYF	TGTGCCAGCAGCTTGGGCGCAACTAGCACAGATACGCAGTATTTT
TRBV9	.	TRBJ2-7	.	CASSVGGGAYEQYF	TGTGCCAGCAGCGTTGGAGGGGGGGCCTACGAGCAGTACTTC
TRBV28	.	TRBJ2-7	.	CASSFGYEQYF	TGTGCCAGCAGTTTCGGCTACGAGCAGTACTTC
TRBV19	.	TRBJ2-2	.	CASTGTGELFF	TGTGCCAGTACAGGCACCGGGGAGCTGTTTTTT
TRBV5-6	.	TRBJ1-2	.	CASSRGGAANYGYTF	TGTGCCAGCAGCAGGGGGGGGGCCGCTAACTATGGCTACACCTTC
TRBV2	TRBD1	TRBJ1-6	.	CASRDRSGNNSPLHF	TGTGCCAGCAGGGACAGGAGCGGTAATAATTCACCCCTCCACTTT